This passage covers 9 T cell receptor beta chains from one sample sequenced in a study of CD8+ T cells in alopecia areata. Sorting separated CD25+CD127- cells from the CD4+ cells of 4 to 6 patients. RNA was isolated and reverse transcribed to cDNA, the sequencing template. Libraries were prepared by immunoSEQ multiplex PCR; TCRdb keeps only in-frame clonotypes and omits some of them. Altogether around 36,000 clones are present, under 65% being singletons, with the ten largest covering approximately 2%. The sequenced sample was CD4+ Tregs sorted from blood. The receptor set was obtained from a human donor with alopecia areata.

This clone was recorded once. DNA of the CDR3: TGTGCCAGCAGCTTAGAGGCAAATCAAAACATTCAGTACTTC. Its protein is CASSLEANQNIQYF. The chain joins TRBV7-2 to TRBJ2-4; no firm D call. In germline, CDR1 is SGHTA, CDR2 FQGNSA. There are 14 residues in the CDR3. V lost 1 base and J lost 5, with 9 bases in between.

The gene calls are TRBV11-2 and TRBJ1-5, with D unclear. There are 14 residues in the CDR3. Germline CDR1 SGHAT, CDR2 FQNNGV. V was clipped by 2 bases and J by 2 bases, with 7 bases between them. The CDR3 loop is CASSLTGGNQPQHF. CDR3 nucleotides: TGTGCCAGCAGCTTAACGGGTGGCAATCAGCCCCAGCATTTT.

The chain combines TRBV27 with TRBJ2-5, with 12 nucleotides matching TRBD2. Germline V gene lookup returns CDR1 MNHEY and CDR2 SMNVEV (reference sequence). The CDR3 is made up of 17 amino acids. V was pared by 5 bases and J by 2 bases, with 9 bases of the junction left unmatched. CDR3 residues: CASSRNHGLAGQETQYF. DNA for the CDR3: TGTGCCAGCAGTAGAAATCACGGACTAGCGGGGCAAGAGACCCAGTACTTC.

V is TRBV5-1 and J is TRBJ2-2, with TRBD1 identical over 10 bases. Germline V gene data show CDR1 as SGHRS and CDR2 as YFSETQ. The ends lost 0 bases at V and 6 bases at J; junction bases unmatched: 8. The CDR3 loop spans 17 amino acids. CDR3 coding DNA: TGCGCCAGCAGCTTGGCTCGTGGGACAGGGGCCCCCGGGGAGCTGTTTTTT. Amino acid sequence: CASSLARGTGAPGELFF.

This clone has a handful of counts. The J gene is TRBJ2-7, the V gene TRBV7-8; maybe TRBD2 (6 bases). V lost 5 bases, J lost 5 bases, and 13 bases lay in between. Germline loops: CDR1 SGHVS, CDR2 FQNEAQ. This CDR3 is 13 amino acids long. In DNA, the CDR3 is TGTGCCAGCAGCCGGGGGATCGGGCACGAGCAGTACTTC. It yields the protein CASSRGIGHEQYF.

The V and J genes are TRBV5-1 and TRBJ1-1; D remains ambiguous. V lost 3 bases and J lost 1, with 7 bases in between. Germline loops: CDR1 SGHRS, CDR2 YFSETQ. This CDR3 has 13 residues. CDR3 sequence: CASSWGQNTEAFF. The CDR3 nucleotides are TGCGCCAGCAGCTGGGGTCAGAACACTGAAGCTTTCTTT.

The chain employs TRBV7-8 and TRBJ2-1, with D maybe TRBD2 (5 bases). Germline V lookup: CDR1 SGHVS, CDR2 FQNEAQ. The CDR3 has 13 amino acids. V dropped 5 bases and J dropped 9 bases, with 14 bases sitting between them. CDR3 protein: CASSVTASLEQFF. The CDR3 DNA reads as TGTGCCAGCAGCGTTACAGCTAGCCTTGAGCAGTTCTTC.

The J gene is TRBJ1-1, the V gene TRBV13; D remains ambiguous. Trimming removed 5 bases from V and 0 bases from J, with 19 bases in between. The CDR3 consists of 17 residues. The germline V gene has CDR1 PRHDT and CDR2 FYEKMQ (reference sequence). DNA of the CDR3: TGTGCCAGCAGCCTACGCCCCAAGAACTTCATGAACACTGAAGCTTTCTTT. Its translation is CASSLRPKNFMNTEAFF.

V usage is TRBV6-6 and J usage is TRBJ2-7; 9 bases line up with TRBD1. Losses at the gene ends were 7 bases for V and 2 bases for J; bases not matched to a gene: 9. The CDR3 spans 15 residues. Germline V lookup: CDR1 MNHNY, CDR2 SVGAGI (reference sequence). Written as DNA, the CDR3 is TGTGCCAGCACCCAACTGGGACAGGGACCCTACGAGCAGTACTTC. Its translation: CASTQLGQGPYEQYF.